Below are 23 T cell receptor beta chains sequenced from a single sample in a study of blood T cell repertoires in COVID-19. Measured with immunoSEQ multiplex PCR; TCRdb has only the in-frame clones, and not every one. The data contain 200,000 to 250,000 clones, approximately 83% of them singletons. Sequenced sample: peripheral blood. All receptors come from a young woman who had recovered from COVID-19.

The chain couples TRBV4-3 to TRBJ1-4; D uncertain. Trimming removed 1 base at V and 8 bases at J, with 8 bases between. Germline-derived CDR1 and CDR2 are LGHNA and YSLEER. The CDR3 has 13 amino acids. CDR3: CASSQGRSEKLFF. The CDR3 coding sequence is TGCGCCAGCAGCCAAGGCCGTAGCGAAAAACTGTTTTTT.

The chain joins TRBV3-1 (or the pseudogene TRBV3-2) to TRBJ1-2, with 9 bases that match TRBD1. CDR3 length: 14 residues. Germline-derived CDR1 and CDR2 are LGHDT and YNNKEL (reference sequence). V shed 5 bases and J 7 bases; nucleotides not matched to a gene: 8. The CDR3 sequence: CASSYRTGDLGYTF. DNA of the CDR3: TGTGCCAGCAGCTATCGGACAGGGGATCTTGGCTACACCTTC.

CDR3 DNA sequence: TGTGCCAGCAGTGACTCGAAGGGCGGGGGGGCAACCCTACCCTACAATGAGCAGTTCTTC. This encodes CASSDSKGGGATLPYNEQFF. The chain carries TRBV6-4 and TRBJ2-1; TRBD2 matches 9 bases. After removal of 0 bases from V and 2 bases from J, the junction contained 14 bases not matched to a gene. Germline CDR1 is MRHNA and CDR2 is SNTAGT. CDR3 length: 20 residues.

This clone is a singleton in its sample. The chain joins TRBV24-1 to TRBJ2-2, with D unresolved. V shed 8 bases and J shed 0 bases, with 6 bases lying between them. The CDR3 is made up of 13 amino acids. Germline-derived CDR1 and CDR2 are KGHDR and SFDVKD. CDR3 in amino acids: CATMGPNTGELFF. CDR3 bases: TGTGCCACCATGGGCCCGAACACCGGGGAGCTGTTTTTT.

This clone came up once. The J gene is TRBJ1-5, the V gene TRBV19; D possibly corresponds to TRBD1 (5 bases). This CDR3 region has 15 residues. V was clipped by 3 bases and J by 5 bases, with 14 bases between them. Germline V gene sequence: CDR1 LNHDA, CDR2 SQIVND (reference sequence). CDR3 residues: CASSIWGGVDQPQHF. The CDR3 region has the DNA TGTGCCAGTAGTATTTGGGGGGGAGTCGATCAGCCCCAGCATTTT.

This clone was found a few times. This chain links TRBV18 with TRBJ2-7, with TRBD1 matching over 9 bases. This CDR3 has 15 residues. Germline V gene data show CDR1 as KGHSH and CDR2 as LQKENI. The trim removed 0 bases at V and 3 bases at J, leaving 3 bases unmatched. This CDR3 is CASSPPGTGFYEQYF. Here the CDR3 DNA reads TGTGCCAGCTCACCACCAGGGACAGGGTTCTACGAGCAGTACTTC.

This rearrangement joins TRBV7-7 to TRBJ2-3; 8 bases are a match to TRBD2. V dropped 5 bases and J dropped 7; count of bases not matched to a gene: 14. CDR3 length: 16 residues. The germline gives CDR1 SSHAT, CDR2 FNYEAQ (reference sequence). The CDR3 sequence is CASSTGLAGSGNTQYF. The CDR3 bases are TGTGCCAGCAGCACCGGGTTAGCGGGGTCAGGAAATACGCAGTATTTT.

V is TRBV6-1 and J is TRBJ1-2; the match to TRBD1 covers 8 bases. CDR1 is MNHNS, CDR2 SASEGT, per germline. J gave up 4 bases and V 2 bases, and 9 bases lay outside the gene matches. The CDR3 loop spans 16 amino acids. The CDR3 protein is CASSETPGQDFYGYTF. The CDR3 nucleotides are TGTGCCAGCAGTGAAACCCCGGGACAGGATTTCTATGGCTACACCTTC.

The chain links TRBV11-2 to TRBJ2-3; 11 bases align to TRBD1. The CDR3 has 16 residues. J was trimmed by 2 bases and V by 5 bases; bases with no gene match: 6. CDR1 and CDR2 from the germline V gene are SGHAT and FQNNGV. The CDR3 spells CASSVGQGGVTDTQYF. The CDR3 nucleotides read TGTGCCAGCAGCGTGGGACAGGGGGGTGTCACAGATACGCAGTATTTT.

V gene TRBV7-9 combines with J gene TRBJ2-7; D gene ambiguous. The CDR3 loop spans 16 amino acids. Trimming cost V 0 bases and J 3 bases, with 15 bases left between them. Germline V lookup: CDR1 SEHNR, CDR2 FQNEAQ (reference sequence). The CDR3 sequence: CASSLALGASVYEQYF. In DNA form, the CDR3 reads TGTGCCAGCAGCTTAGCGCTTGGAGCGTCGGTCTACGAGCAGTACTTC.

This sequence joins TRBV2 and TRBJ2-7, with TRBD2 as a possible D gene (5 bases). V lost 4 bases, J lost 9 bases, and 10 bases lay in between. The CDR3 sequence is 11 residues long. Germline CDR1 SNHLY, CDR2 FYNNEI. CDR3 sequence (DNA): TGTGCCAGCAGTGGAGGACTGGGGCAGTACTTC. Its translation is CASSGGLGQYF.

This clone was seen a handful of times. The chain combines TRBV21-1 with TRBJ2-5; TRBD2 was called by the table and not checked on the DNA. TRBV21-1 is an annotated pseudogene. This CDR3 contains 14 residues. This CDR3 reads CASRARGVQETQYF. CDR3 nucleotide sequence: TGTGCCAGCAGAGCTCGGGGGGTACAAGAGACCCAGTACTTC.

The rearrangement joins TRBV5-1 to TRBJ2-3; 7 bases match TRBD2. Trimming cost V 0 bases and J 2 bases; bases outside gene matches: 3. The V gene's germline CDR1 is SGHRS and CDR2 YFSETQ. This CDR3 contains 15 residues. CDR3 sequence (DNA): TGCGCCAGCAGCTTGGCTAGCGGACACACAGATACGCAGTATTTT. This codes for CASSLASGHTDTQYF.

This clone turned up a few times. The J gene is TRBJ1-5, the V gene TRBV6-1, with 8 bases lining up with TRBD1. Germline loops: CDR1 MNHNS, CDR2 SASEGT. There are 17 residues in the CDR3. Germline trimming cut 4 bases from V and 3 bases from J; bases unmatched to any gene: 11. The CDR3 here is CASSAAGQVPVNQPQHF. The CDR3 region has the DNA TGTGCCAGCAGTGCGGCGGGACAGGTTCCGGTCAATCAGCCCCAGCATTTT.

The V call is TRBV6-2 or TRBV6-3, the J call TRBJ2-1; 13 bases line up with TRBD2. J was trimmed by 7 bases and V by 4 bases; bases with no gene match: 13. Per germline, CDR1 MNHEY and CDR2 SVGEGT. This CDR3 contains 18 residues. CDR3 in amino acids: CASSSARELAGGPNEQFF. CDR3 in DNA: TGTGCCAGCAGTTCCGCCCGAGAACTAGCGGGGGGGCCTAATGAGCAGTTCTTC.

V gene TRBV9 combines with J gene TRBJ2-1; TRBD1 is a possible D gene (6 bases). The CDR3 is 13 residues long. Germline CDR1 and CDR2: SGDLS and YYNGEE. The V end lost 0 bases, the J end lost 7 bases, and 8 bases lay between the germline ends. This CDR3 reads CASSVGGQNEQFF. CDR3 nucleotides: TGTGCCAGCAGCGTAGGGGGGCAGAATGAGCAGTTCTTC.

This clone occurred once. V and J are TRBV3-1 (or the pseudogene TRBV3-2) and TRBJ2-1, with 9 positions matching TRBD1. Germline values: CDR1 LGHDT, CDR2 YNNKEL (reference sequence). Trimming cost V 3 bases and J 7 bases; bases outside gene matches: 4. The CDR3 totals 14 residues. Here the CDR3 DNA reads TGTGCCAGCAGCCACACAGACAGGGGGAATGAGCAGTTCTTC. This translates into CASSHTDRGNEQFF.

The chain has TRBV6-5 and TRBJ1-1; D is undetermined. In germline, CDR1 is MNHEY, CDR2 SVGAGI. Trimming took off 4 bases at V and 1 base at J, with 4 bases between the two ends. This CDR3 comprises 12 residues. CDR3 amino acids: CASSFQNTEAFF. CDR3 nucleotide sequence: TGTGCCAGCAGTTTCCAGAACACTGAAGCTTTCTTT.

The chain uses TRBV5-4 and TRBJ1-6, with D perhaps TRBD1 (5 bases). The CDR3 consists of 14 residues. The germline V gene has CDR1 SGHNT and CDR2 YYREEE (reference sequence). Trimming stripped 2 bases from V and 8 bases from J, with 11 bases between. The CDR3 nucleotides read TGTGCCAGCAGCTTCCAGGGTCGAGATTCACCCCTCCACTTT. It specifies CASSFQGRDSPLHF.

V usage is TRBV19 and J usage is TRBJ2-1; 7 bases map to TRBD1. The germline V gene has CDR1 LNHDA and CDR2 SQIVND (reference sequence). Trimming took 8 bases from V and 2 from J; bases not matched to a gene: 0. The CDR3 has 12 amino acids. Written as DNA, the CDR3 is TGTGCCAGTGGGACAGCCTACAATGAGCAGTTCTTC. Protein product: CASGTAYNEQFF.

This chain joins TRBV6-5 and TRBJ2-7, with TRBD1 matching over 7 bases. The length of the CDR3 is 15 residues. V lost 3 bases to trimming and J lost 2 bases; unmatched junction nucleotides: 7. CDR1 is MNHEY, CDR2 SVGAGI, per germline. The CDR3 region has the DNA TGTGCCAGCAGTTATCGGGACAGCCTGCCCTACGAGCAGTACTTC. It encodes CASSYRDSLPYEQYF.

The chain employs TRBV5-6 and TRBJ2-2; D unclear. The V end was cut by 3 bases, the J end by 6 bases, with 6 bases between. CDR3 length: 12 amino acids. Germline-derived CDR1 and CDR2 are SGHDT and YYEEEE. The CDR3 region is CASSYDSGELFF. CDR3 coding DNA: TGTGCCAGCAGCTACGACTCCGGGGAGCTGTTTTTT.

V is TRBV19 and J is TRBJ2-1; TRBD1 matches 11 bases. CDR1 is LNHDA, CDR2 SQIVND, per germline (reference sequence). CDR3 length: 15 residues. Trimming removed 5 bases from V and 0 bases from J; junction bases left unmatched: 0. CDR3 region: CASSGTGGSYNEQFF. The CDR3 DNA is TGTGCCAGTAGTGGGACAGGGGGCTCCTACAATGAGCAGTTCTTC.